This TCR beta chain is from a study of cytomegalovirus exposure and HLA in healthy donors. The study, taken as a whole, reports: Another analysis was done later, and it associated more than 15,000 TCR beta sequences with HLA alleles at 0.05 false discovery rate.

The germline V gene encodes CDR1 LNHDA and CDR2 SQIVND (reference sequence). V was pared by 4 bases and J by 2 bases, with 6 bases of the junction left unmatched. This CDR3 has 16 residues. PCR was performed using 60 Vbeta and 13 Jbeta primers. The method was immunoSEQ multiplex PCR; TCRdb's version includes in-frame clones alone and lacks a portion of them. The sample contains tens of thousands of clones, approximately 80% of which appear only once. In regard to this clone: Its specificity is not known.

The clonotype was recovered from a man aged 18-30 years in good health and CMV-seronegative. The sample taken for sequencing was PBMCs. This chain connects TRBV19 to TRBJ1-4; 8 bases fit TRBD1. CDR3 sequence reads: CASSRPGGRTNEKLFF. The CDR3 DNA follows: TGTGCCAGTAGTAGGCCAGGGGGCAGGACTAATGAAAAACTGTTTTTT.